This T cell receptor (beta chain) appears in the sequencing data of a study of T cell responses to AZD1222 COVID-19 vaccine. The protocol was immunoSEQ multiplex PCR, while the TCRdb copy is restricted to in-frame clones and leaves out a portion. The sample has over 75,000 clones, about 88% seen once. Points on this clone: No antigen is known for it.

J was trimmed by 7 bases and V by 1 base; bases with no gene match: 4. CDR1 and CDR2 (germline): SGHTA, FQGNSA. CDR3 length equals 15 residues. Overall study findings and caveats: White British people made up most donors, females outnumbered males, and clonal diversity was possibly underestimated.

The sequencing used peripheral blood, collected on day 0 of AZD1222 vaccination. This clonotype was obtained from an adult in good health. The chain is built from TRBV7-2 and TRBJ1-6, with TRBD1 matching 7 bases. The CDR3, as DNA: TGTGCCAGCAGCTTAGAATCACAGGGGAATTCACCCCTCCACTTT. It encodes CASSLESQGNSPLHF.